The following is a T cell receptor (beta chain) sequence with its context. The data were obtained in a study of technical replicates of blood from several donors. Clones were sequenced by immunoSEQ multiplex PCR, and TCRdb holds only the in-frame ones, with some missing. Of around 97,000 clones listed, approximately 96% were seen once; the top ten hold roughly 0.33%. V was trimmed by 4 bases and J by 9 bases, leaving 13 bases between them. The CDR3 length is 13 residues. The germline CDR1 and CDR2 sequences are MNHEY and SMNVEV (reference sequence). V usage is TRBV27 and J usage is TRBJ2-1; tentatively, D is TRBD2 (5 bases). The specimen sequenced was T cells isolated from PBMCs. This receptor was identified in a human donor in good health. The DNA of the CDR3 is TGTGCCAGCAGTTGGTCGGGATTGGGTGAGCAGTTCTTC. Its protein is CASSWSGLGEQFF.